The T cell receptor beta chain described here comes from a study of T cells after yellow fever vaccination. The overall study: Fractions containing few cells were prepared with SMART-Seq v4 Ultra Low Input.

This clonotype was counted only a few times. Its specificity is unknown. Making TCR cDNA involved 5'RACE template switching, which added UMIs and a universal primer site. TCRdb re-called the 5' RACE reads through MiXCR, storing one row per CDR3 protein. The table includes about 630,000 distinct CDR3 sequences, 9% to 15% detected once. Study observations and caveats: The study re-detected most primary-vaccination clones after the booster (approximately 96% CD4, approximately 87% CD8).

The TCR originated in a man younger than 45 who received the YFV17D yellow fever vaccine. The sample here was PBMCs, taken on the day of the yellow fever booster vaccination.

The CDR3 is CSARDSGGHGYTF. The CDR3 region has the DNA TGCAGTGCTAGAGATTCAGGGGGACATGGCTACACCTTC. The chain joins TRBV20-1 to TRBJ1-2, with 7 bases identical to TRBD1. Germline V gene sequence: CDR1 DFQATT, CDR2 SNEGSKA (reference sequence). CDR3 length: 13 residues. Trimming removed 0 bases from V and 6 bases from J; junction bases left unmatched: 4.